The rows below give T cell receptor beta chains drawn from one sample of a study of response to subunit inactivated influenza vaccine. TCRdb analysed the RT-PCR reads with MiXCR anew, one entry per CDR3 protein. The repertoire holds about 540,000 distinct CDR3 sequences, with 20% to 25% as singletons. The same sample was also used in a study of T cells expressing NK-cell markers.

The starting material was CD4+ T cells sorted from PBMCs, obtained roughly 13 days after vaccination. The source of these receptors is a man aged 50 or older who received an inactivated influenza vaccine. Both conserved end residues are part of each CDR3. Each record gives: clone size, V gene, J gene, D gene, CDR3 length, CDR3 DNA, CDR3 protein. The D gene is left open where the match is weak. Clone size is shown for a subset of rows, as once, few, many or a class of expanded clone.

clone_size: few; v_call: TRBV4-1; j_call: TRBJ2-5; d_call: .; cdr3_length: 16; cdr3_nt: TGCGCCAGCAGCCAGGGATTACAGGGTCGCCAAGAGACCCAGTACTTC; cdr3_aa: CASSQGLQGRQETQYF
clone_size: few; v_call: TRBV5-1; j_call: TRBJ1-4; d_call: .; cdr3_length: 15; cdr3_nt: TGCGCCAGCAGCCGAGACATAGGGTCGTATGAAAAACTGTTTTTT; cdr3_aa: CASSRDIGSYEKLFF
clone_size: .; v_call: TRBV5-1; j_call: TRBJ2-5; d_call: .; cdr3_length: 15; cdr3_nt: TGCGCCAGCAGCTTGGTGGCGGGTACCGAAGAGACCCAGTACTTC; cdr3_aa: CASSLVAGTEETQYF
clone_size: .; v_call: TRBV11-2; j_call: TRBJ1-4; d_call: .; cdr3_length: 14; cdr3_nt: TGTGCCAGCAGCTTAGGCAGGGGCGGTGAAAAACTGTTTTTT; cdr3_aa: CASSLGRGGEKLFF
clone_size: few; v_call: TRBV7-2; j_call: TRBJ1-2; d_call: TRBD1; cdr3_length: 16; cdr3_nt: TGTGCCAGCAGCTCGCAACAACAGGGGGGGAACTATGGCTACACCTTC; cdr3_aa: CASSSQQQGGNYGYTF
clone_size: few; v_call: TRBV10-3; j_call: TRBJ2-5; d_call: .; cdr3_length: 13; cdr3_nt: TGTGCCATCAAGCGGGCGGCTGGAGAGACCCAGTACTTC; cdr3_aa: CAIKRAAGETQYF
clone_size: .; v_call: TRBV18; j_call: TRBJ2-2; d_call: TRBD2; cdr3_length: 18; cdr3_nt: TGTGCCAGCTCACCAAAAGGGACTAGCGGTTTTGGCACCGGGGAGCTGTTTTTT; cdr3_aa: CASSPKGTSGFGTGELFF
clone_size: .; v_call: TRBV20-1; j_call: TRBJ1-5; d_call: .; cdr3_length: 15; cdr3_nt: TGCAGTGCTAGAGATCCCGTGGCGGGCAATCAGCCCCAGCATTTT; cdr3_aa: CSARDPVAGNQPQHF
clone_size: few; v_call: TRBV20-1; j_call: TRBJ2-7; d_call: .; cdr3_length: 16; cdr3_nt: TGCAGTGCTAGTGAGCAGGGCTCCCAGGCAGCCTACGAGCAGTACTTC; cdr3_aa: CSASEQGSQAAYEQYF
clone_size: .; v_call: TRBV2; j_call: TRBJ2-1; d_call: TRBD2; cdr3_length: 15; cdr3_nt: TGTGCCAGCAGGGGAGCGGGAACCTCCTACAATGAGCAGTTCTTC; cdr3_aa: CASRGAGTSYNEQFF
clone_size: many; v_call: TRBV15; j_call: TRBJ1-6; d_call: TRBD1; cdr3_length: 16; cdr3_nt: TGTGCCACCAGCAACCCGGGACAGGGGGCAGTTTCACCCCTCCACTTT; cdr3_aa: CATSNPGQGAVSPLHF
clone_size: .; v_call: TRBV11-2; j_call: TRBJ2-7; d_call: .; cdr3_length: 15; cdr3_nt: TGTGCCAGCAGCTTAGTGGTGGGAGTGGATCACGAGCAGTACTTC; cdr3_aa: CASSLVVGVDHEQYF
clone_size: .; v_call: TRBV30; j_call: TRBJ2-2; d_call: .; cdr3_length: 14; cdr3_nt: TGTGCCTGGGGCCCCAGGGCGAACACCGGGGAGCTGTTTTTT; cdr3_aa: CAWGPRANTGELFF
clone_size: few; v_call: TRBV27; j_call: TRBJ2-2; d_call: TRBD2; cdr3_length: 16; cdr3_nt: TGTGCCAGCAGTTTTATGGGACTAGCTGGCACCGGGGAGCTGTTTTTT; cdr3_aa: CASSFMGLAGTGELFF